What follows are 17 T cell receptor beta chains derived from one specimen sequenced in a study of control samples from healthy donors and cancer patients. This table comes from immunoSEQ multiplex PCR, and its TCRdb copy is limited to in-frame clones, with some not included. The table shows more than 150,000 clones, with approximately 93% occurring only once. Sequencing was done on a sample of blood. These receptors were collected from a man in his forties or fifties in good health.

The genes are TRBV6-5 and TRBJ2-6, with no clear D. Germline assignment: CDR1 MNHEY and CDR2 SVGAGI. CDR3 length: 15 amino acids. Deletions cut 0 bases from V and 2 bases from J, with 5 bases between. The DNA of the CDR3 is TGTGCCAGCAGTTACTCGGGGACTGGGGCCAACGTCCTGACTTTC. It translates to CASSYSGTGANVLTF.

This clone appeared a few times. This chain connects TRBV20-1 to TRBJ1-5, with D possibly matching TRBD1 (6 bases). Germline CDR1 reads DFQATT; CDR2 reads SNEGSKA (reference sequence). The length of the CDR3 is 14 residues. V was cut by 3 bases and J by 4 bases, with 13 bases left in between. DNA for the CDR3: TGCAGTGCTAGTAGGGGGGATAGGAATCAGCCCCAGCATTTT. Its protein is CSASRGDRNQPQHF.

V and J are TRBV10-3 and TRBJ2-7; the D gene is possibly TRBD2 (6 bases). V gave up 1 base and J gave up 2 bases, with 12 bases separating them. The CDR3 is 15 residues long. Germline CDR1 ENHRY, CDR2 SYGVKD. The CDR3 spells CAISELRGGAYEQYF. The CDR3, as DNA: TGTGCCATCAGTGAGTTACGGGGAGGCGCCTACGAGCAGTACTTC.

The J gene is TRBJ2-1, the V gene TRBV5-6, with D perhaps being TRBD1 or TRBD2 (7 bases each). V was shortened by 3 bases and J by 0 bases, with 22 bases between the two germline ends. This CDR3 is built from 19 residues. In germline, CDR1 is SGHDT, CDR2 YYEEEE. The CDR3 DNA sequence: TGTGCCAGCAGCTCCCAGGGGGGGGGCGGGCCCAGCTCCTACAATGAGCAGTTCTTC. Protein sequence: CASSSQGGGGPSSYNEQFF.

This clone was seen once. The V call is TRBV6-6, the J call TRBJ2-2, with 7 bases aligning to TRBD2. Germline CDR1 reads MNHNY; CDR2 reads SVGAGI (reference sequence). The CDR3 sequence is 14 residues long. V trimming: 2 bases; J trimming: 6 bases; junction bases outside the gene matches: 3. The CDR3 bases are TGTGCCAGCAGTTACGCGGCGGGAGCCGGGGAGCTGTTTTTT. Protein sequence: CASSYAAGAGELFF.

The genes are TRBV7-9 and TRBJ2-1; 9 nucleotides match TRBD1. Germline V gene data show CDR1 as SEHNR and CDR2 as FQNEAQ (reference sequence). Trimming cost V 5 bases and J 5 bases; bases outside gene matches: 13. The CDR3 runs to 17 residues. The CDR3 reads CASSRWTGDITNNEQFF. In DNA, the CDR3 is TGTGCCAGCAGCCGTTGGACAGGGGATATTACTAACAATGAGCAGTTCTTC. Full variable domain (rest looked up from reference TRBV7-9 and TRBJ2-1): DTGVSQNPRHKITKRGQNVTFRCDPISEHNRLYWYRQTLGQGPEFLTYFQNEAQLEKSRLLSDRFSAERPKGSFSTLEIQRTEQGDSAMYLCASSRWTGDITNNEQFFGPGTRLTVL.

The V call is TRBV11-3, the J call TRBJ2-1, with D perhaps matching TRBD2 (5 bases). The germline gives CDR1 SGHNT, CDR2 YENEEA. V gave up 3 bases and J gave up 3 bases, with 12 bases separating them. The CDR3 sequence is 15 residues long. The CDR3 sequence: CASSFGNRDYNEQFF. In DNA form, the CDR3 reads TGTGCCAGCAGCTTCGGGAACCGGGACTACAATGAGCAGTTCTTC.

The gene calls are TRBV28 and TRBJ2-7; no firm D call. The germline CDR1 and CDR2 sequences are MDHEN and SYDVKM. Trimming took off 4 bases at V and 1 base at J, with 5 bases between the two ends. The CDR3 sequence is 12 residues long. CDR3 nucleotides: TGTGCCAGCAGTTACTCTTCCTACGAGCAGTACTTC. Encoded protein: CASSYSSYEQYF.

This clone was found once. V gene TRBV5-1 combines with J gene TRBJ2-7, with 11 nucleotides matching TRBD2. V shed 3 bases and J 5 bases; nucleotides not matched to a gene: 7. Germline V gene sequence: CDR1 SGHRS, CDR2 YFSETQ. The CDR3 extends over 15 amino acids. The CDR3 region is CASSSNSGRAHEQYF. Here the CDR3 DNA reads TGCGCCAGCAGCTCCAATAGCGGGAGGGCCCACGAGCAGTACTTC.

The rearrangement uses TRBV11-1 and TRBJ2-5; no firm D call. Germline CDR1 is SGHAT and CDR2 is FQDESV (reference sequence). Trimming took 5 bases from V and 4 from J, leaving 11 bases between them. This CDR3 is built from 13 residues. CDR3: CASSPTVRETQYF. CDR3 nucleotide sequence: TGTGCCAGCAGCCCCACAGTTAGAGAGACCCAGTACTTC.

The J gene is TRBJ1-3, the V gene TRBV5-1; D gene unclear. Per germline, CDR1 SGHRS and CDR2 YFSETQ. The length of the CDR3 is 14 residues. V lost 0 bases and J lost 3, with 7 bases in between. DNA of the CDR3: TGCGCCAGCAGCTTGGGAACAGTTGGAAACACCATATATTTT. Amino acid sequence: CASSLGTVGNTIYF.

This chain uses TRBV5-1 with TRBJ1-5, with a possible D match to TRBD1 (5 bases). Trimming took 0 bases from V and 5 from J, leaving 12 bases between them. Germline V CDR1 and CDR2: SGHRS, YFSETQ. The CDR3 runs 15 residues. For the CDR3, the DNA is TGCGCCAGCAGCTTGGCGGGGGGTTCAGATCAGCCCCAGCATTTT. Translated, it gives CASSLAGGSDQPQHF.

CDR3 coding DNA: TGTGCCAGCAGCTTAAGGGGTGGTAGCGGGGACCACTACGAGCAGTACTTC. This translates into CASSLRGGSGDHYEQYF. The chain couples TRBV11-2 to TRBJ2-7, with 8 bases fitting TRBD2. The CDR3 length is 17 residues. Unmatched junction bases numbered 12, after V lost 2 bases and J lost 3 bases. Germline CDR1 is SGHAT and CDR2 is FQNNGV.

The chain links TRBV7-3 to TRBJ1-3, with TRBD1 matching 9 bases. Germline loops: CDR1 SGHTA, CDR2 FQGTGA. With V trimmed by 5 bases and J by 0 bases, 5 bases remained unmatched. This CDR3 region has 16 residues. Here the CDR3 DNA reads TGTGCCAGCAGCAGCGGGACAGGGAACTCTGGAAACACCATATATTTT. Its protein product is CASSSGTGNSGNTIYF.

DNA for the CDR3: TGTGCCAGCAGCATGGGGAGACTCCCCCTCCACTTT. Encoded protein: CASSMGRLPLHF. The V and J genes are TRBV7-2 and TRBJ1-6; D not resolved. This CDR3 is 12 amino acids long. Germline loops: CDR1 SGHTA, CDR2 FQGNSA. Trimming took 5 bases from V and 13 from J, leaving 12 bases between them.

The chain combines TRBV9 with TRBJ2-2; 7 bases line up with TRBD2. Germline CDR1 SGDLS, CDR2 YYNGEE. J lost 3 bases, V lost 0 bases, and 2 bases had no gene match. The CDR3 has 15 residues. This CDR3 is CASSVEGLHTGELFF. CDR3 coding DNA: TGTGCCAGCAGCGTAGAGGGACTACACACCGGGGAGCTGTTTTTT.

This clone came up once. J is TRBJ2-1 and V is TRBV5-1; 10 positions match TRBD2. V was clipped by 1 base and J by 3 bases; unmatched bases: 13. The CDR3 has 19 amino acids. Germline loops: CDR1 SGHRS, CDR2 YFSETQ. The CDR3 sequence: CASSLSSSGRAHYYNEQFF. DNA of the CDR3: TGCGCCAGCAGCTTGAGTTCGAGCGGGAGGGCCCACTACTACAATGAGCAGTTCTTC.